This T cell receptor beta chain stems from a study of cytomegalovirus exposure and HLA in healthy donors. Study-level results: Most TCRs appeared rarely, but some public TCRs recurred in many donors.

CDR3 length: 11 residues. V gave up 8 bases and J gave up 6 bases, with 9 bases separating them. Germline CDR1 reads MDHEN; CDR2 reads SYDVKM. The PCR made use of 60 Vbeta and 13 Jbeta primers. Generated by immunoSEQ multiplex PCR, the TCRdb table keeps only in-frame clones and is missing some. The table lists around 270,000 clones, 75% to 85% of them singletons, with about 0.3% in the top ten. As to this clone: Its antigen is still unknown.

The sample comprised PBMCs. The receptor's source is a girl aged 2 to 9 in good health and CMV-seronegative. The V call is TRBV28, the J call TRBJ2-3, with D possibly TRBD1 on 5 matching bases. CDR3 DNA: TGTGCCAGCGAGTACAGGGATACGCAGTATTTT. The encoded protein is CASEYRDTQYF. Filled out from reference TRBV28 and TRBJ2-3, the complete variable domain reads DVKVTQSSRYLVKRTGEKVFLECVQDMDHENMFWYRQDPGLGLRLIYFSYDVKMKEKGDIPEGYSVSREKKERFSLILESASTNQTSMYLCASEYRDTQYFGPGTRLTVL.